Below, 32 T cell receptor beta chains from the same sample are listed, as sequenced in a study of cytomegalovirus exposure and HLA in healthy donors. Amplification used 60 Vbeta primers and 13 Jbeta primers. Assay: immunoSEQ multiplex PCR; the TCRdb copy retains only in-frame clones and omits some. The table lists about 120,000 clones, about 83% of them singletons, with 2.5% to 3.5% in the top ten. Sequencing input: PBMCs. The source of these receptors is a woman in her 40s in good health and CMV-seropositive.

This clone was detected a few times. The chain recombines TRBV4-1 with TRBJ1-1; D may be TRBD1 (6 bases). The CDR3 length is 14 residues. CDR1 and CDR2 from the germline V gene are MGHRA and YSYEKL. Between the trimmed V and J ends, which lost 4 bases and 1 base, there was a span of 10 bases. CDR3 sequence: CASSLQGPNTEAFF. DNA for the CDR3: TGCGCCAGCAGCCTACAGGGCCCGAACACTGAAGCTTTCTTT.

This clone was picked up one time. The rearrangement links TRBV12-5 to TRBJ2-1; D not resolved. The CDR3 spans 13 residues. Trimming took 5 bases from V and 2 from J, leaving 7 bases between them. CDR1 and CDR2 from the germline V gene are LGHNT and FRNRAP. The CDR3 loop is CASGRQPYNEQFF. In DNA, the CDR3 is TGTGCTAGTGGTCGACAACCCTACAATGAGCAGTTCTTC.

In this sample, this clone turned up a few times. The chain uses TRBV19 and TRBJ2-1; TRBD1 aligns across 7 bases. From germline, CDR1 is LNHDA and CDR2 SQIVND (reference sequence). Trimming cost V 4 bases and J 2 bases; bases outside gene matches: 2. CDR3 size: 14 residues. The CDR3: CASSTGQTYNEQFF. The CDR3 coding sequence is TGTGCCAGTAGTACGGGACAGACCTACAATGAGCAGTTCTTC.

This clone was observed a handful of times. The chain carries TRBV29-1 and TRBJ2-7, with D uncertain. The germline CDR1 and CDR2 sequences are SQVTM and ANQGSEA. The CDR3 extends over 12 amino acids. V gave up 0 bases and J gave up 0 bases, with 3 bases separating them. CDR3 nucleotides: TGCAGCGTTGAAGACGGCTCCTACGAGCAGTACTTC. This encodes CSVEDGSYEQYF.

V is TRBV7-2 and J is TRBJ1-2; TRBD1 matches 7 bases. V lost 5 bases to trimming and J lost 7 bases; unmatched junction nucleotides: 7. The CDR3 runs 13 residues. Germline V gives CDR1 SGHTA, CDR2 FQGNSA. The CDR3 reads CASSRDSGSGYTF. CDR3 nucleotide sequence: TGTGCCAGCAGCCGGGACAGCGGAAGTGGCTACACCTTC. The full variable domain, its missing parts supplied by reference TRBV7-2 and TRBJ1-2, is GAGVSQSPSNKVTEKGKDVELRCDPISGHTALYWYRQSLGQGLEFLIYFQGNSAPDKSGLPSDRFSAERTGGSVSTLTIQRTQQEDSAVYLCASSRDSGSGYTFGSGTRLTVV.

The rearrangement links TRBV11-2 to TRBJ2-1, with 9 bases fitting TRBD2. This CDR3 contains 13 residues. The germline gives CDR1 SGHAT, CDR2 FQNNGV. J lost 6 bases, V lost 5 bases, and 2 bases had no gene match. CDR3 bases: TGTGCCAGCAGCCTTAGCGGGAGCAATGAGCAGTTCTTC. Its protein is CASSLSGSNEQFF.

Here the CDR3 reads CASSLGTGVQPQHF. The CDR3 DNA sequence: TGTGCCAGCAGCTTGGGGACAGGGGTTCAGCCCCAGCATTTT. The genes are TRBV7-2 and TRBJ1-5; TRBD1 matches at 10 bases. Trimming at V came to 3 bases and at J to 6 bases, leaving 2 bases not matched to a gene. The CDR3 extends over 14 amino acids. Germline V lookup: CDR1 SGHTA, CDR2 FQGNSA.

Turning to this clone: At one boundary the junction diverges from the germline segment, which might be a read error. The chain has TRBV29-1 and TRBJ2-5; the match to TRBD2 covers 11 bases. TRBJ2-7 matches the DNA end more closely, so the J call is doubtful. CDR3 size: 12 residues. Germline values: CDR1 SQVTM, CDR2 ANQGSEA. This CDR3 reads CSGTSGSDEQYF. The CDR3 bases are TGTAGCGGTACTAGCGGGAGCGACGAGCAGTACTTC.

Only one count was recorded for this clone. V usage is TRBV7-8 and J usage is TRBJ2-7, with a tentative D call TRBD2 (6 bases). Between the trimmed V and J ends, which lost 1 base and 4 bases, there was a span of 11 bases. Germline V gives CDR1 SGHVS, CDR2 FQNEAQ. CDR3 size: 14 residues. The DNA for the CDR3 is TGTGCCAGCAGCTTAGGAGGTCGGGGGTACGAGCAGTACTTC. Translating gives CASSLGGRGYEQYF.

The sample holds one count of this clone. The chain joins TRBV9 to TRBJ2-1; TRBD2 matches at 13 bases. The CDR3 consists of 15 residues. The junction had 7 bases not matched to a gene; V was cut back by 5 bases and J by 8 bases. Germline V gene lookup returns CDR1 SGDLS and CDR2 YYNGEE. CDR3 residues: CASSPRLAGGDEQFF. The DNA of the CDR3 is TGTGCCAGCAGTCCTCGACTAGCGGGAGGTGATGAGCAGTTCTTC.

The chain links TRBV6-6 to TRBJ1-1; D is possibly TRBD1 (5 bases). V was cut by 2 bases and J by 6 bases, with 13 bases left in between. The CDR3 length is 14 residues. Per germline, CDR1 MNHNY and CDR2 SVGAGI (reference sequence). As DNA, the CDR3 is TGTGCCAGCAGTTACCTAATGGGGGGATCTGAAGCTTTCTTT. It translates to CASSYLMGGSEAFF.

This clone was picked up a small number of times. The chain couples TRBV5-4 to TRBJ2-2, with TRBD2 as a possible D gene (7 bases). V was trimmed by 0 bases and J by 4 bases, leaving 13 bases between them. CDR3 length: 16 amino acids. Germline values: CDR1 SGHNT, CDR2 YYREEE (reference sequence). This chain's CDR3 is CASSLGGRGRTGELFF. The CDR3 bases are TGTGCCAGCAGCTTGGGGGGGCGGGGGCGCACCGGGGAGCTGTTTTTT. The full variable domain, rest sourced from reference TRBV5-4 and TRBJ2-2, is ETGVTQSPTHLIKTRGQQVTLRCSSQSGHNTVSWYQQALGQGPQFIFQYYREEENGRGNFPPRFSGLQFPNYSSELNVNALELDDSALYLCASSLGGRGRTGELFFGEGSRLTVL.

The rearrangement uses TRBV6-6 and TRBJ1-1; 7 bases line up with TRBD1. V lost 0 bases and J lost 4; bases outside the gene matches: 5. The V gene's germline CDR1 is MNHNY and CDR2 SVGAGI (reference sequence). The CDR3 loop spans 15 amino acids. As DNA, the CDR3 is TGTGCCAGCAGTTACTCGACAGGGTCTGGCACTGAAGCTTTCTTT. Amino acids: CASSYSTGSGTEAFF.

The chain has TRBV6-1 and TRBJ1-4; 7 bases match TRBD1. There are 16 residues in the CDR3. With 2 bases clipped from V and 0 bases from J, the junction kept 3 bases outside the gene matches. CDR1 and CDR2 (germline): MNHNS, SASEGT. Written as DNA, the CDR3 is TGTGCCAGCAGTGAAAACAGGGGCTCAACTAATGAAAAACTGTTTTTT. The encoded protein is CASSENRGSTNEKLFF.

The chain recombines TRBV4-1 with TRBJ2-5; D possibly corresponds to TRBD1 (6 bases). Germline assignment: CDR1 MGHRA and CDR2 YSYEKL. This CDR3 has 18 amino acids. Trimming cost V 1 base and J 5 bases, with 23 bases left between them. DNA of the CDR3: TGCGCCAGCAGCCAAGGGTGGGCCCAGGCAGGGGCTCTGGAGACCCAGTACTTC. Protein: CASSQGWAQAGALETQYF.

This clone has just one count. The rearrangement joins TRBV2 to TRBJ2-5; D gene ambiguous. The V gene's germline CDR1 is SNHLY and CDR2 FYNNEI. CDR3 length: 9 amino acids. CDR3 amino acids: CACSKTQYF. CDR3 coding DNA: TGTGCTTGTTCTAAGACCCAGTACTTC. The entire variable domain, with the rest obtained from reference TRBV2 and TRBJ2-5, is as follows: EPEVTQTPSHQVTQMGQEVILRCVPISNHLYFYWYRQILGQKVEFLVSFYNNEISEKSEIFDDQFSVERPDGSNFTLKIRSTKLEDSAMYFCACSKTQYFGPGTRLLVL.

This clone was detected only a few times. This rearrangement joins TRBV30 to TRBJ1-1; D call uncertain. CDR3 length equals 14 residues. The V gene's germline CDR1 is GTSNPN and CDR2 SVGIG (reference sequence). V was trimmed by 1 base and J by 1 base, leaving 10 bases between them. CDR3 DNA: TGTGCCTGGAGTGCCCTAACCCCGAACACTGAAGCTTTCTTT. It specifies CAWSALTPNTEAFF.

The chain combines TRBV7-9 with TRBJ1-4; D unresolved. There are 12 residues in the CDR3. Germline assignment: CDR1 SEHNR and CDR2 FQNEAQ (reference sequence). V was pared by 5 bases and J by 8 bases, with 9 bases between. CDR3 in DNA: TGTGCCAGCAGCGCCATTCGGGAAAAACTGTTTTTT. It yields the protein CASSAIREKLFF.

The chain links TRBV4-3 to TRBJ2-5; 8 bases line up with TRBD2. CDR3 size: 11 residues. V was clipped by 11 bases and J by 5 bases; unmatched bases: 4. Per germline, CDR1 LGHNA and CDR2 YSLEER. DNA of the CDR3: TGCGCCTCCACGGGGGGGGAGACCCAGTACTTC. Translated, it gives CASTGGETQYF.

The V and J genes are TRBV5-6 and TRBJ1-5; 8 bases map to TRBD1. The germline CDR1 and CDR2 sequences are SGHDT and YYEEEE. The CDR3 loop spans 13 amino acids. The V and J ends lost 4 bases and 11 bases, in that order; junction bases with no gene match: 8. The CDR3 DNA is TGTGCCAGCAGCGTCGGACAGGGAGGGGCCCAGCATTTT. Translating gives CASSVGQGGAQHF.

This clone was counted between two and nine times. V is TRBV4-3 and J is TRBJ1-4; TRBD1 might be the D (5 bases). Germline CDR1 LGHNA, CDR2 YSLEER. Between the trimmed V and J ends, which lost 1 base and 5 bases, there was a span of 11 bases. The CDR3 length is 15 residues. The CDR3 protein is CASSQGGAQNEKLFF. In nucleotides, the CDR3 is TGCGCCAGCAGCCAAGGCGGGGCGCAGAATGAAAAACTGTTTTTT.

CDR3: CASSQERGPEPEQFF. The CDR3 DNA is TGTGCCAGCAGCCAAGAGCGGGGCCCGGAGCCCGAGCAGTTCTTC. V usage is TRBV14 and J usage is TRBJ2-1; TRBD2 is a possible D gene (6 bases). Germline V gene sequence: CDR1 SGHDN, CDR2 FVKESK. The CDR3 extends over 15 amino acids. Trimming left V 0 bases short and J 10 bases short, with 16 bases between.

This chain joins TRBV7-9 and TRBJ1-2, with D perhaps TRBD1 (6 bases). CDR1 is SEHNR and CDR2 is FQNEAQ in the germline V gene (reference sequence). The CDR3 sequence is 17 residues long. Trimming removed 1 base from V and 6 bases from J, with 21 bases in between. CDR3 sequence reads: CASSLVALRGARDGYTF. The CDR3 bases are TGTGCCAGCAGCTTAGTTGCCTTGCGGGGGGCAAGGGATGGCTACACCTTC.

The rearrangement links TRBV27 to TRBJ2-3; 11 positions match TRBD1. Germline values: CDR1 MNHEY, CDR2 SMNVEV (reference sequence). V shed 6 bases, J shed 5 bases, and the junction held 7 bases outside the gene matches. This CDR3 comprises 15 residues. CDR3 in DNA: TGTGCCAGCAGACCAGTGGGACAGGGGGAAGATACGCAGTATTTT. Protein product: CASRPVGQGEDTQYF.

The chain recombines TRBV7-2 with TRBJ1-1; possibly TRBD1 for D (5 bases). This CDR3 spans 14 amino acids. Between the trimmed V and J ends, which lost 1 base and 5 bases, there was a span of 11 bases. The V gene's germline CDR1 is SGHTA and CDR2 FQGNSA. CDR3 nucleotide sequence: TGTGCCAGCAGCTTAGATAAGGGGAGGACTGAAGCTTTCTTT. The encoded protein is CASSLDKGRTEAFF.

The V and J genes are TRBV25-1 and TRBJ1-5, with 8 bases aligning to TRBD1. The CDR3 spans 14 residues. Germline V gene sequence: CDR1 MGHDK, CDR2 SYGVNS. V shed 8 bases and J 2 bases; nucleotides not matched to a gene: 5. The chain's CDR3 is CASSDRAGNQPQHF. CDR3 DNA: TGTGCCAGCTCGGACAGGGCTGGCAATCAGCCCCAGCATTTT.

The J gene is TRBJ1-1, the V gene TRBV11-2; the D gene is possibly TRBD1 (6 bases). V lost 4 bases and J lost 3, with 12 bases in between. The CDR3 spans 14 residues. Germline V gives CDR1 SGHAT, CDR2 FQNNGV. The CDR3 bases are TGTGCCAGCAGCTACCGGGACATATACACTGAAGCTTTCTTT. Translating gives CASSYRDIYTEAFF.

The chain employs TRBV9 and TRBJ2-3; 10 bases are a match to TRBD2. V was pared by 4 bases and J by 0 bases, with 5 bases of the junction left unmatched. The CDR3 sequence is 16 residues long. The germline V gene has CDR1 SGDLS and CDR2 YYNGEE. The CDR3: CASSLLAGASTDTQYF. CDR3 bases: TGTGCCAGCAGCCTCCTAGCGGGAGCTAGCACAGATACGCAGTATTTT.

This clone is a singleton in its sample. The J gene is TRBJ1-6, the V gene TRBV30; no firm D call. The ends were cut back, 4 bases at V and 10 bases at J, with 20 bases in the middle. The CDR3 is 15 amino acids. Germline values: CDR1 GTSNPN, CDR2 SVGIG (reference sequence). CDR3 region: CAWTTRERLYSPLHF. The CDR3 DNA is TGTGCCTGGACCACTCGTGAACGCCTGTACTCACCCCTCCACTTT. Full variable domain (missing parts from reference TRBV30 and TRBJ1-6): SQTIHQWPATLVQPVGSPLSLECTVEGTSNPNLYWYRQAAGRGLQLLFYSVGIGQISSEVPQNLSASRPQDRQFILSSKKLLLSDSGFYLCAWTTRERLYSPLHFGNGTRLTVT.

This clone was counted only a few times. The chain employs TRBV7-9 and TRBJ1-1; D ambiguous. Germline V lookup: CDR1 SEHNR, CDR2 FQNEAQ (reference sequence). The CDR3 runs 13 residues. V lost 2 bases and J lost 0, with 4 bases in between. The CDR3 DNA is TGTGCCAGCAGCTTACCCGTGAACACTGAAGCTTTCTTT. It is translated as CASSLPVNTEAFF.

This rearrangement joins TRBV7-9 to TRBJ2-3; D perhaps matches TRBD1 (5 bases). Germline V CDR1 and CDR2: SEHNR, FQNEAQ (reference sequence). V lost 1 base and J lost 2, with 7 bases in between. CDR3 length: 14 amino acids. CDR3 sequence: CASSLGRDTDTQYF. CDR3 coding DNA: TGTGCCAGCAGCTTAGGCAGGGACACAGATACGCAGTATTTT.

The chain has TRBV2 and TRBJ2-2, with 7 bases fitting TRBD2. V lost 8 bases to trimming and J lost 1 base; unmatched junction nucleotides: 10. Germline lookup yields CDR1 SNHLY and CDR2 FYNNEI. The CDR3 totals 16 residues. CDR3 in amino acids: CASRSPLAVNTGELFF. The DNA for the CDR3 is TGTGCCAGCCGAAGCCCTCTAGCGGTGAACACCGGGGAGCTGTTTTTT. Based on the CDR3 plus reference TRBV2 and TRBJ2-2, the full variable domain is EPEVTQTPSHQVTQMGQEVILRCVPISNHLYFYWYRQILGQKVEFLVSFYNNEISEKSEIFDDQFSVERPDGSNFTLKIRSTKLEDSAMYFCASRSPLAVNTGELFFGEGSRLTVL.